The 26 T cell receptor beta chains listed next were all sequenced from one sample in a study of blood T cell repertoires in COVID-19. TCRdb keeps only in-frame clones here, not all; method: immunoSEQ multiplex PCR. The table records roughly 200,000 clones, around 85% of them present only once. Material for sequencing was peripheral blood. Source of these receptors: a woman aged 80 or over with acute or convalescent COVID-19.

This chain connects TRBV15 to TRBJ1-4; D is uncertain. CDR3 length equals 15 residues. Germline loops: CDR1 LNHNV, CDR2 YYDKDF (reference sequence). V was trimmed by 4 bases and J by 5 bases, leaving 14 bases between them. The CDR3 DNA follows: TGTGCCACCAGCAAATCTGCCGGGGAAAATGAAAAACTGTTTTTT. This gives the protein CATSKSAGENEKLFF.

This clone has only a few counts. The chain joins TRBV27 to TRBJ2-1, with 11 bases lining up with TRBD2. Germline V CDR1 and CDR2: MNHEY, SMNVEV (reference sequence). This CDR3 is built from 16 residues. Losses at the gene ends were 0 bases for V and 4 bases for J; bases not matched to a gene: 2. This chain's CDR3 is CASSLSGTSGYNEQFF. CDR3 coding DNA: TGTGCCAGCAGTTTATCCGGGACTAGCGGATACAATGAGCAGTTCTTC.

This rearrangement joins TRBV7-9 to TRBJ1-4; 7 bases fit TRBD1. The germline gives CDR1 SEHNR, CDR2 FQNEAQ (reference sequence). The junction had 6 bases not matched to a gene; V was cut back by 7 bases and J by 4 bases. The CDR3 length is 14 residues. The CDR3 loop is CASIRQGHNEKLFF. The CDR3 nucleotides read TGTGCCAGCATACGACAGGGCCATAATGAAAAACTGTTTTTT.

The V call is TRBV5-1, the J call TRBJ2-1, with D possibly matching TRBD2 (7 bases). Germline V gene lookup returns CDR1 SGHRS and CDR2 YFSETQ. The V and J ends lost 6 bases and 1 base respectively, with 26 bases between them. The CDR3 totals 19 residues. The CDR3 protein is CASTKGGGDGSLSYNEQFF. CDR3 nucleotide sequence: TGCGCCAGCACCAAAGGGGGAGGGGATGGTAGTCTATCCTACAATGAGCAGTTCTTC. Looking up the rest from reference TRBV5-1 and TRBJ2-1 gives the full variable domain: KAGVTQTPRYLIKTRGQQVTLSCSPISGHRSVSWYQQTPGQGLQFLFEYFSETQRNKGNFPGRFSGRQFSNSRSEMNVSTLELGDSALYLCASTKGGGDGSLSYNEQFFGPGTRLTVL.

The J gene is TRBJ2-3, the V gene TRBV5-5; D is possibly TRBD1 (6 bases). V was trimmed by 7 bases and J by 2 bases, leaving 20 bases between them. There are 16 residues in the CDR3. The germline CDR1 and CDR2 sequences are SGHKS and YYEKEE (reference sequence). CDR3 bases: TGTGCCAGCGCGGACCAGGGGTTGTCCCTCACAGATACGCAGTATTTT. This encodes CASADQGLSLTDTQYF.

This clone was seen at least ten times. The chain's CDR3 is CASSAGLEGETQYF. The CDR3 DNA reads TGTGCCAGCAGCGCCGGCCTTGAGGGAGAGACCCAGTACTTC. This chain joins TRBV7-9 and TRBJ2-5; perhaps TRBD2 as D (5 bases). The CDR3 loop spans 14 amino acids. Trimming pared 5 bases from V and 4 bases from J, leaving 14 bases between. Germline V gene data show CDR1 as SEHNR and CDR2 as FQNEAQ (reference sequence).

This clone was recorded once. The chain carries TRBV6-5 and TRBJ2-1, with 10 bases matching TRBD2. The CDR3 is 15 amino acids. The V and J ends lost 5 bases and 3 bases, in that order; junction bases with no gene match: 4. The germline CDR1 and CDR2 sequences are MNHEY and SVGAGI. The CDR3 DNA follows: TGTGCCAGCAGTCCTAGCGGGGGACACTACAATGAGCAGTTCTTC. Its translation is CASSPSGGHYNEQFF.

Written as DNA, the CDR3 is TGTGCCAGTAGTACCCCGGACAGGGGCTATAATTCACCCCTCCACTTT. This sequence encodes CASSTPDRGYNSPLHF. The chain is built from TRBV19 and TRBJ1-6; 9 bases align to TRBD1. Germline V gives CDR1 LNHDA, CDR2 SQIVND (reference sequence). Trimming cost V 4 bases and J 3 bases; bases outside gene matches: 4. There are 16 residues in the CDR3.

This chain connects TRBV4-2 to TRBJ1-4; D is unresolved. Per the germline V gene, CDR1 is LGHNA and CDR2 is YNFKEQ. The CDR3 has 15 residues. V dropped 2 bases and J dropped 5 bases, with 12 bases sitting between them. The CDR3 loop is CASSQYQTENEKLFF. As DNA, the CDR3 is TGTGCCAGCAGCCAATACCAAACAGAAAATGAAAAACTGTTTTTT.

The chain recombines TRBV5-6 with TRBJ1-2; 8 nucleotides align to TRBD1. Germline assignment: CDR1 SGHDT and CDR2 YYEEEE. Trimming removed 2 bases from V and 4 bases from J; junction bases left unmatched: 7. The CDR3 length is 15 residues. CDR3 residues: CASSFSRTGIYGYTF. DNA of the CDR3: TGTGCCAGCAGCTTCTCTCGGACAGGGATCTATGGCTACACCTTC.

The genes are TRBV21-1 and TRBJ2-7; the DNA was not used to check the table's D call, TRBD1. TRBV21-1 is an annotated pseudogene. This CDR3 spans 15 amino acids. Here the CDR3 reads CASSKALSVSYEQYF. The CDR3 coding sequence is TGTGCCAGCAGCAAAGCGCTTTCAGTCTCCTACGAGCAGTACTTC.

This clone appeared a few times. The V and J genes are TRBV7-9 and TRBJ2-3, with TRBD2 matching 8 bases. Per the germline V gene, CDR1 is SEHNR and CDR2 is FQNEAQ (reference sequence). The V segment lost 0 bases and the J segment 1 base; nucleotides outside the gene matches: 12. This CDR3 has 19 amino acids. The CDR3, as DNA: TGTGCCAGCAGCTTAGCAATCAGCGGGGGACTCACACGCACAGATACGCAGTATTTT. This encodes CASSLAISGGLTRTDTQYF. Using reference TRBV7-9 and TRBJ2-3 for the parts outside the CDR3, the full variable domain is DTGVSQNPRHKITKRGQNVTFRCDPISEHNRLYWYRQTLGQGPEFLTYFQNEAQLEKSRLLSDRFSAERPKGSFSTLEIQRTEQGDSAMYLCASSLAISGGLTRTDTQYFGPGTRLTVL.

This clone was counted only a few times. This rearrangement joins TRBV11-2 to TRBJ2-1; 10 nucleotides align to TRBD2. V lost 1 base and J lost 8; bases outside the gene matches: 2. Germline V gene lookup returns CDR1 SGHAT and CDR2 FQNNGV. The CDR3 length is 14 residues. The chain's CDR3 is CASSLGLAGDEQFF. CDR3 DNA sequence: TGTGCCAGCAGCTTAGGGCTAGCGGGAGATGAGCAGTTCTTC.

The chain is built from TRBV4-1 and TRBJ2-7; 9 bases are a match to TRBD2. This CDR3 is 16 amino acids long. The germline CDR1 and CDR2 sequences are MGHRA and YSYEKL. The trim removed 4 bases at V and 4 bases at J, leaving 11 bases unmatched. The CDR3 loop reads CASSRAGTSRVYEQYF. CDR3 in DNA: TGCGCCAGCAGCCGGGCCGGGACTAGCAGGGTATACGAGCAGTACTTC.

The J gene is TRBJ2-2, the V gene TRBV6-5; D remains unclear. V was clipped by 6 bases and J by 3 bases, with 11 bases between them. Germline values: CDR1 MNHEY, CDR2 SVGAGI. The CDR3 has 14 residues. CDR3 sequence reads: CASRRGLDTGELFF. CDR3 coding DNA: TGTGCCAGCAGGAGAGGATTGGACACCGGGGAGCTGTTTTTT.

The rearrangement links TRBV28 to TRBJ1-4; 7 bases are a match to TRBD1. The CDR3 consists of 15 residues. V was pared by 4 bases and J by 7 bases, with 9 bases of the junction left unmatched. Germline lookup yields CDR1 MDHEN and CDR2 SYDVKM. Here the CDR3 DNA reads TGTGCCAGCAGTTCCCACAGGGGTTCCTCTGAAAAACTGTTTTTT. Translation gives CASSSHRGSSEKLFF.

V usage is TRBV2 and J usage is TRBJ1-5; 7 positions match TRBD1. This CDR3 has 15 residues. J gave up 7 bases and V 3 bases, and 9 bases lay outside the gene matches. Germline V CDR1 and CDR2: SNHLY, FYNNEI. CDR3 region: CASSDSGAGGQPQHF. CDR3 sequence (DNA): TGTGCCAGCAGTGATTCCGGGGCAGGGGGGCAGCCCCAGCATTTT.

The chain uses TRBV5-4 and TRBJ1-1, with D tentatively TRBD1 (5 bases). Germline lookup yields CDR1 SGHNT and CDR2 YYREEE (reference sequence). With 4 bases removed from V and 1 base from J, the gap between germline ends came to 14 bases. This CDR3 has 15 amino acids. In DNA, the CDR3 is TGTGCCAGCAGCCTCCAGGGCTTAGGGAACACTGAAGCTTTCTTT. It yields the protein CASSLQGLGNTEAFF.

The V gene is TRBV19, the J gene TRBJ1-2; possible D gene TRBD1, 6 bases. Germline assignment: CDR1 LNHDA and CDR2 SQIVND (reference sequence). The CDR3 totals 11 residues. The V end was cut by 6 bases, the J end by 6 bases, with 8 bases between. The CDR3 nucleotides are TGTGCCAGTAGAACAGGGCATGGCTACACCTTC. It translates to CASRTGHGYTF.

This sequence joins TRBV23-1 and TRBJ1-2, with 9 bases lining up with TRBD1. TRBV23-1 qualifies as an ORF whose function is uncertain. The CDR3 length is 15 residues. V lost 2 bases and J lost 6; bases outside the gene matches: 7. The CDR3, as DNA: TGCGCCAGCAGTCAACCCGGGACAGGGTGCCATGGCTACACCTTC. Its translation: CASSQPGTGCHGYTF.

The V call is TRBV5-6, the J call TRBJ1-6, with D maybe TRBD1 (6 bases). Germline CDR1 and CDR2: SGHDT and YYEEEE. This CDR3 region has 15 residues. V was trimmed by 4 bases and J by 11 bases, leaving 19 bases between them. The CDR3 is CASSTWGRRSTPLHF. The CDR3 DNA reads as TGTGCCAGCAGCACCTGGGGGCGGCGGAGTACACCCCTCCACTTT.

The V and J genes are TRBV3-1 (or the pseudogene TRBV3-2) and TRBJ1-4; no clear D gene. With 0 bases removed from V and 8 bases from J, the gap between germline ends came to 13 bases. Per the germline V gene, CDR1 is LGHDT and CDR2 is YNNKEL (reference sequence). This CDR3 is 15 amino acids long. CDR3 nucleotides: TGTGCCAGCAGCCAAGAAGGACTTTTAAGCGAAAAACTGTTTTTT. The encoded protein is CASSQEGLLSEKLFF.

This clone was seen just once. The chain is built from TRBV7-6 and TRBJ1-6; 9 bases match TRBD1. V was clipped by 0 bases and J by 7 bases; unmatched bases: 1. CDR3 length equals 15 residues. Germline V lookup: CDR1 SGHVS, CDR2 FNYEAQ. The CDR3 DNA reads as TGTGCCAGCAGCTTAGCCGACAGGGGGAATTCACCCCTCCACTTT. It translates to CASSLADRGNSPLHF.

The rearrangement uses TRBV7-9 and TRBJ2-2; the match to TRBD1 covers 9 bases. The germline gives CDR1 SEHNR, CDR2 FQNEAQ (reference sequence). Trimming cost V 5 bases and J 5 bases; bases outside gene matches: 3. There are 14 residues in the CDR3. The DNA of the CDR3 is TGTGCCAGCAGCCCGGGGACAGGGACCGGGGAGCTGTTTTTT. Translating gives CASSPGTGTGELFF.

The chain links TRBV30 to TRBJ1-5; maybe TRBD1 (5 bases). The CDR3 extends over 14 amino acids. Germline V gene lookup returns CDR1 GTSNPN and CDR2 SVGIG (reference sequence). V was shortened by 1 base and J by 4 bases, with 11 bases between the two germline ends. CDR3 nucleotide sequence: TGTGCCTGGAGTGAAGGGGCCCTAAATCAGCCCCAGCATTTT. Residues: CAWSEGALNQPQHF.

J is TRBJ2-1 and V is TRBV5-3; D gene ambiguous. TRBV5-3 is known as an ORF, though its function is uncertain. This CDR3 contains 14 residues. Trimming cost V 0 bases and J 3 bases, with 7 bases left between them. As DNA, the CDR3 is TGTGCCAGAAGCTTGGCCCGGGTCTACAATGAGCAGTTCTTC. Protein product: CARSLARVYNEQFF.